A single sample gave rise to the 27 T cell receptor beta chains below, sequenced in a study of T cell clones after liver transplantation. Only in-frame clones appear in the TCRdb table, and some are missing; sequencing was by immunoSEQ multiplex PCR. The sample has tens of thousands of clones; approximately 92% are singletons. Source: CD4+ T cells from blood, taken approximately 25 months after liver transplant. The receptors were gathered from a human patient who received a liver transplant. Some T cells may be graft donor cells.

This rearrangement joins TRBV27 to TRBJ1-1; possible D gene TRBD1, 6 bases. Trimming took 4 bases from V and 7 from J, leaving 10 bases between them. This CDR3 comprises 12 residues. CDR1 is MNHEY, CDR2 SMNVEV, per germline (reference sequence). The CDR3 reads CASSSRTDEAFF. CDR3 in DNA: TGTGCCAGCAGTTCTCGGACAGATGAAGCTTTCTTT.

The chain joins TRBV7-9 to TRBJ2-7; 10 bases fit TRBD2. The germline V gene has CDR1 SEHNR and CDR2 FQNEAQ (reference sequence). The CDR3 consists of 18 residues. The J segment lost 4 bases and the V segment lost 3 bases, leaving 15 bases of the junction unmatched. CDR3 in amino acids: CASSFRLAGVDANYEQYF. The CDR3 bases are TGTGCCAGCAGCTTCCGGCTAGCGGGAGTCGACGCCAATTACGAGCAGTACTTC.

This chain joins TRBV29-1 and TRBJ1-5; D is ambiguous. CDR1 is SQVTM, CDR2 ANQGSEA, per germline. The CDR3 length is 10 residues. Deletions cut 7 bases from V and 11 bases from J, with 12 bases between. CDR3 in DNA: TGCAGCGCCGTGGTGGGTACCCAGCATTTT. Translation gives CSAVVGTQHF.

This chain joins TRBV11-3 and TRBJ1-4; 9 bases line up with TRBD1. This CDR3 spans 16 amino acids. Germline CDR1 SGHNT, CDR2 YENEEA. Trimming removed 1 base from V and 5 bases from J; junction bases left unmatched: 5. The CDR3 bases are TGTGCCAGCAGCTTAGGGGGACAGGGATTAAATGAAAAACTGTTTTTT. It translates to CASSLGGQGLNEKLFF.

This clone was found a few times. The chain employs TRBV20-1 and TRBJ2-1, with D possibly being TRBD1 (6 bases). The CDR3 length is 11 residues. The V gene lost 5 bases and the J gene lost 9 bases, with 11 bases spanning the gap. Germline V lookup: CDR1 DFQATT, CDR2 SNEGSKA (reference sequence). As DNA, the CDR3 is TGCAGTGCTTCCAGGGGAAGTGAGCAGTTCTTC. As protein: CSASRGSEQFF.

V gene TRBV28 combines with J gene TRBJ2-7; D unresolved. This CDR3 comprises 12 residues. Trimming removed 5 bases at V and 10 bases at J, with 15 bases between. CDR1 is MDHEN, CDR2 SYDVKM, per germline. The CDR3 sequence: CASSPPGGFQYF. The CDR3 bases are TGTGCCAGCAGTCCCCCGGGTGGGTTCCAGTACTTC.

V gene TRBV7-9 combines with J gene TRBJ2-2; a possible D gene is TRBD1 (5 bases). The CDR3 spans 14 residues. V was cut by 5 bases and J by 1 base, with 8 bases left in between. The V gene's germline CDR1 is SEHNR and CDR2 FQNEAQ (reference sequence). CDR3 DNA sequence: TGTGCCAGCAGCCTCGGACAGAACACCGGGGAGCTGTTTTTT. Its translation: CASSLGQNTGELFF.

This sequence joins TRBV5-6 and TRBJ1-3; unclear D gene. CDR1 and CDR2 from the germline V gene are SGHDT and YYEEEE. V shed 4 bases and J shed 2 bases, with 13 bases lying between them. The CDR3 runs 15 residues. The CDR3 is CASSPGPGPGNTIYF. In DNA form, the CDR3 reads TGTGCCAGCAGCCCTGGGCCAGGCCCTGGAAACACCATATATTTT.

The sample holds one count of this clone. The chain uses TRBV5-1 and TRBJ2-1; D uncertain. Germline V gene data show CDR1 as SGHRS and CDR2 as YFSETQ. V was cut by 0 bases and J by 3 bases, with 4 bases left in between. The length of the CDR3 is 13 residues. The CDR3 DNA reads TGCGCCAGCAGCTTGGGGGGCTACAATGAGCAGTTCTTC. As protein: CASSLGGYNEQFF.

This chain joins TRBV6-1 and TRBJ2-3; possible D gene TRBD2, 6 bases. The CDR3 is 15 amino acids. CDR1 is MNHNS and CDR2 is SASEGT in the germline V gene. V was clipped by 6 bases and J by 3 bases, with 16 bases between them. The CDR3 region is CASRAGLASTDTQYF. Here the CDR3 DNA reads TGTGCCAGCAGGGCCGGTCTAGCGTCAACAGATACGCAGTATTTT.

The chain is built from TRBV7-7 and TRBJ2-1; D gene ambiguous. CDR1 SSHAT and CDR2 FNYEAQ come from the germline V gene (reference sequence). The CDR3 length is 18 residues. The V gene lost 0 bases and the J gene lost 6 bases, with 21 bases spanning the gap. CDR3: CASSLAIGRPGPVNEQFF. CDR3 in DNA: TGTGCCAGCAGCTTAGCGATCGGGCGGCCGGGCCCCGTCAATGAGCAGTTCTTC.

This rearrangement joins TRBV5-1 to TRBJ2-2; D is unresolved. The CDR3 contains 13 residues. Trimming removed 5 bases from V and 4 bases from J, with 9 bases in between. Per the germline V gene, CDR1 is SGHRS and CDR2 is YFSETQ. The CDR3 protein is CASSSFGTGELFF. CDR3 DNA sequence: TGCGCCAGCAGTAGTTTCGGCACCGGGGAGCTGTTTTTT.

V and J are TRBV11-3 and TRBJ1-3; D is perhaps TRBD1 (5 bases). Germline CDR1 is SGHNT and CDR2 is YENEEA. Trimming stripped 3 bases from V and 0 bases from J, with 15 bases between. This CDR3 region has 17 residues. CDR3 amino acids: CASSFTGSRISGNTIYF. Written as DNA, the CDR3 is TGTGCCAGCAGCTTTACAGGTTCGCGAATCTCTGGAAACACCATATATTTT.

The chain is built from TRBV19 and TRBJ2-3, with unresolved D. Between the trimmed V and J ends, which lost 5 bases and 5 bases, there was a span of 11 bases. The CDR3 spans 13 residues. CDR1 LNHDA and CDR2 SQIVND come from the germline V gene (reference sequence). CDR3 DNA: TGTGCCAGTAGTTGGAATAGAGGAGATACGCAGTATTTT. It yields the protein CASSWNRGDTQYF. Full variable domain (outside the CDR3, taken from reference TRBV19 and TRBJ2-3): DGGITQSPKYLFRKEGQNVTLSCEQNLNHDAMYWYRQDPGQGLRLIYYSQIVNDFQKGDIAEGYSVSREKKESFPLTVTSAQKNPTAFYLCASSWNRGDTQYFGPGTRLTVL.

The chain employs TRBV7-9 and TRBJ2-5; 9 bases fit TRBD1. This CDR3 is 15 amino acids long. With V trimmed by 4 bases and J by 3 bases, 6 bases remained unmatched. Germline CDR1 reads SEHNR; CDR2 reads FQNEAQ (reference sequence). CDR3 coding DNA: TGTGCCAGCAGCTCCAACAGGGGGCGCAAAGAGACCCAGTACTTC. Protein sequence: CASSSNRGRKETQYF.

The rearrangement joins TRBV9 to TRBJ1-2; 8 positions match TRBD1. The V gene's germline CDR1 is SGDLS and CDR2 YYNGEE. Trimming at V came to 0 bases and at J to 7 bases, leaving 5 bases not matched to a gene. This CDR3 region has 14 residues. CDR3: CASSVETGGSGYTF. In DNA form, the CDR3 reads TGTGCCAGCAGCGTAGAAACAGGGGGTAGTGGCTACACCTTC.

V gene TRBV19 combines with J gene TRBJ2-1; D possibly uses TRBD1 or TRBD2 (5 bases each). The V end was cut by 8 bases, the J end by 9 bases, with 20 bases between. Germline V gene lookup returns CDR1 LNHDA and CDR2 SQIVND (reference sequence). This CDR3 is 14 amino acids long. CDR3: CASSGLAGGGEQFF. The CDR3 DNA is TGTGCCAGTTCGGGGCTAGCCGGAGGAGGTGAGCAGTTCTTC. The variable domain in full, completed from reference TRBV19 and TRBJ2-1, reads DGGITQSPKYLFRKEGQNVTLSCEQNLNHDAMYWYRQDPGQGLRLIYYSQIVNDFQKGDIAEGYSVSREKKESFPLTVTSAQKNPTAFYLCASSGLAGGGEQFFGPGTRLTVL.

The genes are TRBV5-1 and TRBJ2-1, with 7 positions matching TRBD2. Germline V gene sequence: CDR1 SGHRS, CDR2 YFSETQ. The ends lost 2 bases at V and 10 bases at J; junction bases unmatched: 6. The CDR3 consists of 13 residues. This chain's CDR3 is CASSFGRREEQFF. DNA of the CDR3: TGCGCCAGCAGCTTCGGTCGGCGGGAGGAGCAGTTCTTC.

The gene calls are TRBV25-1 and TRBJ2-7; D unclear. This CDR3 comprises 14 residues. Trimming cost V 2 bases and J 2 bases, with 10 bases left between them. Germline assignment: CDR1 MGHDK and CDR2 SYGVNS. The CDR3 sequence: CASSEAKGTYEQYF. The CDR3 coding sequence is TGTGCCAGCAGTGAAGCAAAGGGTACCTACGAGCAGTACTTC.

The chain links TRBV19 to TRBJ2-2; 9 nucleotides line up with TRBD1. The germline V gene encodes CDR1 LNHDA and CDR2 SQIVND (reference sequence). This CDR3 has 14 amino acids. V gave up 11 bases and J gave up 4 bases; unmatched junction bases: 8. The CDR3 region is CASGGQGATGELFF. The CDR3 coding sequence is TGTGCCTCCGGGGGACAGGGTGCCACCGGGGAGCTGTTTTTT.

J is TRBJ2-1 and V is TRBV28; D gene ambiguous. V was clipped by 6 bases and J by 0 bases, with 18 bases between them. CDR3 length: 17 residues. Germline CDR1 MDHEN, CDR2 SYDVKM. The DNA for the CDR3 is TGTGCCAGCAGCAGCCATGGATCCCCGAGCTCCTACAATGAGCAGTTCTTC. Its translation: CASSSHGSPSSYNEQFF.

V and J are TRBV2 and TRBJ1-2; TRBD1 matches 12 bases. After removal of 5 bases from V and 7 bases from J, the junction contained 5 bases not matched to a gene. Per the germline V gene, CDR1 is SNHLY and CDR2 is FYNNEI. This CDR3 region has 14 residues. This chain's CDR3 is CASSKGQGASGYTF. Here the CDR3 DNA reads TGTGCCAGCAGTAAGGGACAGGGGGCGTCTGGCTACACCTTC.

The chain carries TRBV9 and TRBJ1-1, with D uncertain. The germline V gene has CDR1 SGDLS and CDR2 YYNGEE. The CDR3 extends over 14 amino acids. V was shortened by 0 bases and J by 3 bases, with 9 bases between the two germline ends. DNA for the CDR3: TGTGCCAGCAGCGTAGCGGGTTACGACACTGAAGCTTTCTTT. This codes for CASSVAGYDTEAFF.

The rearrangement joins TRBV30 to TRBJ1-5; no firm D call. The germline gives CDR1 GTSNPN, CDR2 SVGIG (reference sequence). This CDR3 spans 14 amino acids. The V and J ends lost 3 bases and 0 bases respectively, with 9 bases between them. This CDR3 reads CAWSNGNSNQPQHF. The CDR3 DNA sequence: TGTGCCTGGAGCAACGGGAATAGCAATCAGCCCCAGCATTTT.

The V gene is TRBV4-2, the J gene TRBJ2-7; tentatively, D is TRBD1 or TRBD2 (6 bases each). Germline V gene data show CDR1 as LGHNA and CDR2 as YNFKEQ. V was trimmed by 1 base and J by 2 bases, leaving 15 bases between them. CDR3 size: 16 residues. Written as DNA, the CDR3 is TGTGCCAGCAGCCAAGTCCGGGGGACACTAACCTACGAGCAGTACTTC. It encodes CASSQVRGTLTYEQYF.

This chain joins TRBV11-1 and TRBJ2-3, with D possibly matching TRBD1 (5 bases). The V gene's germline CDR1 is SGHAT and CDR2 FQDESV (reference sequence). Trimming stripped 1 base from V and 5 bases from J, with 10 bases between. The CDR3 is made up of 14 amino acids. The CDR3 loop reads CASSLGGREDTQYF. CDR3 nucleotides: TGTGCCAGCAGCTTAGGGGGCCGAGAAGATACGCAGTATTTT.

This chain uses TRBV5-1 with TRBJ2-2; 7 nucleotides match TRBD1. V dropped 2 bases and J dropped 1; count of bases not matched to a gene: 5. The germline V gene encodes CDR1 SGHRS and CDR2 YFSETQ. There are 16 residues in the CDR3. The CDR3 reads CASSLRGLGNTGELFF. The DNA for the CDR3 is TGCGCCAGCAGCTTAAGGGGGCTGGGGAACACCGGGGAGCTGTTTTTT.